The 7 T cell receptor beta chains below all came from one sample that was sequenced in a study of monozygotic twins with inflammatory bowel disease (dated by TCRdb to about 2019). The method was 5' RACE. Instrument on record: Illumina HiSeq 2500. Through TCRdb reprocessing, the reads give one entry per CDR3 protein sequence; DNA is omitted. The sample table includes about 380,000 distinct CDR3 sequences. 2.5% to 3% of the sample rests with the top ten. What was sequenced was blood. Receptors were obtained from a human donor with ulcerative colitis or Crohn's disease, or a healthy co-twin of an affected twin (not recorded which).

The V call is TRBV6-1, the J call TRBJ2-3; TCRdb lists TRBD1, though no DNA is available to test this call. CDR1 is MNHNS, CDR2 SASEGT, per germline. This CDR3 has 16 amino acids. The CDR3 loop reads CASSPGTGVAGDTQYF.

CDR3 sequence reads: CASSPDRHTDTQYF. The rearrangement joins TRBV11-2 to TRBJ2-3; without DNA, the TCRdb call of TRBD1 cannot be checked. Germline V gene data show CDR1 as SGHAT and CDR2 as FQNNGV. This CDR3 is built from 14 residues.

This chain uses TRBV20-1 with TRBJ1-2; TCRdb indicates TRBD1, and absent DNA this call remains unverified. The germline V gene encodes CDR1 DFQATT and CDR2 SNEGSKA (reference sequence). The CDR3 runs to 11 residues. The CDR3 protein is CSASPVHGYTF.

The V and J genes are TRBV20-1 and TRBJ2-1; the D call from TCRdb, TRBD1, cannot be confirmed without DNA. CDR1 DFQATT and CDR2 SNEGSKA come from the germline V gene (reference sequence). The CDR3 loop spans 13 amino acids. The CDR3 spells CSARKTGNDEQFF.

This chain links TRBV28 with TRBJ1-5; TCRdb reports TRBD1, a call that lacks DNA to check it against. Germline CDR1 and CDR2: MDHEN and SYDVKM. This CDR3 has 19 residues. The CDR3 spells CASSWTLSGQFGSDQPQHF.

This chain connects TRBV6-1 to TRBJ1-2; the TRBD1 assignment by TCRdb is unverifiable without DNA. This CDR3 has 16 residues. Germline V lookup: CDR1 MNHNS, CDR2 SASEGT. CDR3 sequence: CASSEGTMGQMYGYTF.

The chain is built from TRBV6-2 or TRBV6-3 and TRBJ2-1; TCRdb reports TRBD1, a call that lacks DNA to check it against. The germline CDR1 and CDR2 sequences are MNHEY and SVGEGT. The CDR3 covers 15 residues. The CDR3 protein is CASSRYRGHYNEQFF.